This T cell receptor beta chain stems from a study of blood T cell repertoires in COVID-19. Overall study context: Researchers got acute and convalescent COVID-19 samples from the United States, Italy and Spain. T cells, B-cell-depleted T cells, or PBMCs provided the cDNA or gDNA that served as material.

TCRdb's table, derived via immunoSEQ multiplex PCR, lists solely in-frame clones and lacks some. Of fewer than 250,000 clones in the sample, 83% were seen once. Participants' own reports of clinical history determined their cohort assignment. Germline CDR1 SNHLY, CDR2 FYNNEI. J gave up 0 bases and V 6 bases, and 4 bases lay outside the gene matches. CDR3 length: 15 residues. Sequenced input: PBMCs or T cells enriched from blood (not recorded which). V usage is TRBV2 and J usage is TRBJ2-1, with 8 bases that match TRBD2. This sequence was found in a woman between 50 and 59 years old who had been exposed to COVID-19. For the CDR3, the DNA is TGTGCCAGCAGGGCAAGCGGGGGCTCCTACAATGAGCAGTTCTTC. It encodes CASRASGGSYNEQFF. Using reference TRBV2 and TRBJ2-1 for the parts outside the CDR3, the full variable domain is EPEVTQTPSHQVTQMGQEVILRCVPISNHLYFYWYRQILGQKVEFLVSFYNNEISEKSEIFDDQFSVERPDGSNFTLKIRSTKLEDSAMYFCASRASGGSYNEQFFGPGTRLTVL.